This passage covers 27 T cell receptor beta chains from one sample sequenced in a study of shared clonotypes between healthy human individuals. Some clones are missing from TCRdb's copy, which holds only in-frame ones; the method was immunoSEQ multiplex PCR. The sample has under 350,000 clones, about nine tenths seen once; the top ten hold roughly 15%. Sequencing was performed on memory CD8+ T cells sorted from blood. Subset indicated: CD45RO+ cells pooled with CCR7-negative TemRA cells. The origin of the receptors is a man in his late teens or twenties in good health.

CDR3: CASSLGGAGDTQYF. DNA for the CDR3: TGTGCCAGCAGCTTAGGGGGGGCGGGAGATACGCAGTATTTT. The J gene is TRBJ2-3, the V gene TRBV7-6, with D perhaps being TRBD1 or TRBD2 (6 bases each). V lost 1 base to trimming and J lost 5 bases, with 10 bases between them. Per the germline V gene, CDR1 is SGHVS and CDR2 is FNYEAQ. This CDR3 region has 14 residues.

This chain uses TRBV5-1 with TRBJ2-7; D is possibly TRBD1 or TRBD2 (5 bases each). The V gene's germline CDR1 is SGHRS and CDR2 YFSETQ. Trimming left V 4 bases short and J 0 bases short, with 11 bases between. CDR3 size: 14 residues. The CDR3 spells CASSGPGSSYEQYF. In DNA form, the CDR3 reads TGCGCCAGCAGCGGTCCAGGGAGCTCCTACGAGCAGTACTTC.

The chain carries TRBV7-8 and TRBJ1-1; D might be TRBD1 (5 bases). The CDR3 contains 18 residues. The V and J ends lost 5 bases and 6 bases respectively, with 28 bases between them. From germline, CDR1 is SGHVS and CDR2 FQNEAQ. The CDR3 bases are TGTGCCAGCAGCCAAGGTAGTTTTGGGGCGTTCCAGCGGGCTGAAGCTTTCTTT. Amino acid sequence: CASSQGSFGAFQRAEAFF.

The CDR3: CASSQRIALGRDEQYF. In nucleotides, the CDR3 is TGTGCCAGCAGTCAAAGGATCGCCTTAGGGCGGGACGAGCAGTACTTC. This rearrangement joins TRBV27 to TRBJ2-7; D possibly corresponds to TRBD2 (5 bases). V lost 5 bases and J lost 5, with 22 bases in between. This CDR3 contains 16 residues. CDR1 is MNHEY and CDR2 is SMNVEV in the germline V gene (reference sequence).

The CDR3 sequence: CARSPPGTSGTWGETQYF. CDR3 sequence (DNA): TGTGCCAGAAGCCCCCCCGGGACTAGCGGGACCTGGGGAGAGACCCAGTACTTC. The genes are TRBV5-3 and TRBJ2-5, with 13 bases lining up with TRBD2. TRBV5-3 is an ORF; its function is uncertain. The CDR3 sequence is 18 residues long. With V trimmed by 4 bases and J by 4 bases, 13 bases remained unmatched.

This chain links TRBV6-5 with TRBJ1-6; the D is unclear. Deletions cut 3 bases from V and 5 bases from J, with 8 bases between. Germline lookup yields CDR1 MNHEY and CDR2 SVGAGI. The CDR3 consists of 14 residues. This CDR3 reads CASSYGLDNSPLHF. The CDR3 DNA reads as TGTGCCAGCAGTTATGGGTTAGATAATTCACCCCTCCACTTT.

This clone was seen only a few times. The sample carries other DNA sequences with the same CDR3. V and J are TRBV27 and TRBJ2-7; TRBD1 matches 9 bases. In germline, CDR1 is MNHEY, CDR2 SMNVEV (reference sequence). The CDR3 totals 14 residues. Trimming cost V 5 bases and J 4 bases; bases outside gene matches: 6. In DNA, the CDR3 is TGTGCCAGCAGTCACAGGGGGCCCTCTTACGAGCAGTACTTC. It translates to CASSHRGPSYEQYF.

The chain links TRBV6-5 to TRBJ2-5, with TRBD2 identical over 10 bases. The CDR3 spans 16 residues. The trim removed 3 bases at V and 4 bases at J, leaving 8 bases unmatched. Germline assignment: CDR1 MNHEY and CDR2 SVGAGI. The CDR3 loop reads CASSYPRAGGPETQYF. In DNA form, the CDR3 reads TGTGCCAGCAGTTATCCTCGAGCGGGAGGGCCAGAGACCCAGTACTTC.

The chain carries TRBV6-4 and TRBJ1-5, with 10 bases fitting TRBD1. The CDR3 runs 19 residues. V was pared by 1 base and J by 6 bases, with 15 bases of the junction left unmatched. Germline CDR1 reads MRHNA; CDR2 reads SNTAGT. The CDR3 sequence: CASSDFFSPTGGAVQPQHF. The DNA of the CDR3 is TGTGCCAGCAGTGACTTCTTTAGCCCGACAGGGGGCGCGGTTCAGCCCCAGCATTTT.

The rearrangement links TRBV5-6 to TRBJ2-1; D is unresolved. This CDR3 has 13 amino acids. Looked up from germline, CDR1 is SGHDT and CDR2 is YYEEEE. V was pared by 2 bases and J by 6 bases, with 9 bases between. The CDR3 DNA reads TGTGCCAGCAGCTTTTACTTTGGCAATGAGCAGTTCTTC. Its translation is CASSFYFGNEQFF.

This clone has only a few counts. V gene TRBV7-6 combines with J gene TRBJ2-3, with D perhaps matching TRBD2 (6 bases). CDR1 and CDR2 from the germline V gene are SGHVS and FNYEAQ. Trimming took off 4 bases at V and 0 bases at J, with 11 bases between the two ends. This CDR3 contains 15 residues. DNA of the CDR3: TGTGCCAGCAGCTCTACAGCGGGTAGCACAGATACGCAGTATTTT. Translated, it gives CASSSTAGSTDTQYF. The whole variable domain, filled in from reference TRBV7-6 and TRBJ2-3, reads GAGVSQSPRYKVTKRGQDVALRCDPISGHVSLYWYRQALGQGPEFLTYFNYEAQQDKSGLPNDRFSAERPEGSISTLTIQRTEQRDSAMYRCASSSTAGSTDTQYFGPGTRLTVL.

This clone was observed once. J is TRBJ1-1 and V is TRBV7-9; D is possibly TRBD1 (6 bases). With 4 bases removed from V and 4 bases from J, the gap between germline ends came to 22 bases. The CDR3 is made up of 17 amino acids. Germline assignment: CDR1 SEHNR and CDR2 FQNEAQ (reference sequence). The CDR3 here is CASSSNMGAGVSTEAFF. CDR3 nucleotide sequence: TGTGCCAGCAGCTCAAATATGGGGGCAGGGGTTAGCACTGAAGCTTTCTTT.

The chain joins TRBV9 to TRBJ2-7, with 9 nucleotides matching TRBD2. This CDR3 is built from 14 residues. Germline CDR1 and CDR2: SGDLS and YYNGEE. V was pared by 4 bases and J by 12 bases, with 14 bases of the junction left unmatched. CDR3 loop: CASSTSGRPGGLYF. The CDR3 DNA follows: TGTGCCAGCAGCACCAGCGGGAGGCCTGGTGGATTGTACTTC.

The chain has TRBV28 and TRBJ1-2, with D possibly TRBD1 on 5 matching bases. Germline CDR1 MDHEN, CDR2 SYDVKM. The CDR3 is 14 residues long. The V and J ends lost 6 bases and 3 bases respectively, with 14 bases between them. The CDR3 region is CASSRRASDYGYTF. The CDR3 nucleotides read TGTGCCAGCAGCCGCAGGGCCTCGGACTATGGCTACACCTTC.

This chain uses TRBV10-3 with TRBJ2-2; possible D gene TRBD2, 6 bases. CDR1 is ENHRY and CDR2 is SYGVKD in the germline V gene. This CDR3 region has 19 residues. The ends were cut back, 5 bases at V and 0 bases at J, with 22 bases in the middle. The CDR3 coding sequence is TGTGCCATCAGTATCCGATACCTAAACCGGGAGACGAACACCGGGGAGCTGTTTTTT. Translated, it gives CAISIRYLNRETNTGELFF.

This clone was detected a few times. The CDR3 here is CASTAQPQHF. DNA for the CDR3: TGTGCCAGCACCGCACAGCCCCAGCATTTT. The rearrangement joins TRBV27 to TRBJ1-5, with no clear D. The ends were cut back, 7 bases at V and 7 bases at J, with 5 bases in the middle. This CDR3 spans 10 amino acids. CDR1 and CDR2 from the germline V gene are MNHEY and SMNVEV (reference sequence).

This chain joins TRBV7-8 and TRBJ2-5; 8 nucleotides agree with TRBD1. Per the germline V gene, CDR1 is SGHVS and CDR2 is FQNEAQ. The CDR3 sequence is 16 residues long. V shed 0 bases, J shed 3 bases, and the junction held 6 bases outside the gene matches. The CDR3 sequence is CASSLASRGLEETQYF. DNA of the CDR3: TGTGCCAGCAGCTTAGCGTCCAGGGGGCTGGAAGAGACCCAGTACTTC.

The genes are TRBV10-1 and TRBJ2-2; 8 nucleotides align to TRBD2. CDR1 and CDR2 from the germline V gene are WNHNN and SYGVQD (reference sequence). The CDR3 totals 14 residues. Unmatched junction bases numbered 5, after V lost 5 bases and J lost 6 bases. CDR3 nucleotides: TGCGCCAGCAGTCTCGCGGGAGGTCCCGGGGAGCTGTTTTTT. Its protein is CASSLAGGPGELFF.

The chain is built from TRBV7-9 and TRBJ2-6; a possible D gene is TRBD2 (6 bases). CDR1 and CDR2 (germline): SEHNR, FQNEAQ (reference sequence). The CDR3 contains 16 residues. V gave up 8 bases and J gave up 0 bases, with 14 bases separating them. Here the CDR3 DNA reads TGTGCCAGCGATGGGGGGACGGTCTCTGGGGCCAACGTCCTGACTTTC. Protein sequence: CASDGGTVSGANVLTF.

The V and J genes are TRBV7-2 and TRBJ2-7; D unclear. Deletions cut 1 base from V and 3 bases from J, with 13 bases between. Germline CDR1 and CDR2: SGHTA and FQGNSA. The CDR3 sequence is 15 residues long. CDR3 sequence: CASSLGPVRYYEQYF. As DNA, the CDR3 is TGTGCCAGCAGCTTAGGACCCGTGAGGTACTACGAGCAGTACTTC. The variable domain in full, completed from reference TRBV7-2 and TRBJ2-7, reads GAGVSQSPSNKVTEKGKDVELRCDPISGHTALYWYRQSLGQGLEFLIYFQGNSAPDKSGLPSDRFSAERTGGSVSTLTIQRTQQEDSAVYLCASSLGPVRYYEQYFGPGTRLTVT.

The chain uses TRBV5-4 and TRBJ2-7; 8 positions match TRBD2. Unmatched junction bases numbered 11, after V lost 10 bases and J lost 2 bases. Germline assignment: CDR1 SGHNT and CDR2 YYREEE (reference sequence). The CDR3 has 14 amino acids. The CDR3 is CAGRRGLGTYEQYF. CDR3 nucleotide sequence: TGTGCCGGCCGCCGGGGACTAGGAACCTACGAGCAGTACTTC.

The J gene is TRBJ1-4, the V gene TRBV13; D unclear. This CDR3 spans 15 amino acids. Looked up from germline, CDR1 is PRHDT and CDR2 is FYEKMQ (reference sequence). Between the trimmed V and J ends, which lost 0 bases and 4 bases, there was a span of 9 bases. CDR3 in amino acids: CASSLGVGRNEKLFF. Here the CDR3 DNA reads TGTGCCAGCAGCTTAGGTGTCGGTCGTAATGAAAAACTGTTTTTT.

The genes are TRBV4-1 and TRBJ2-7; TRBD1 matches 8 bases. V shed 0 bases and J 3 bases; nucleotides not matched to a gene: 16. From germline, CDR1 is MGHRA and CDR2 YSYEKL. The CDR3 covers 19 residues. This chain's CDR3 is CASSQDSGQVLDPLYEQYF. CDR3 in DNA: TGCGCCAGCAGCCAAGATTCGGGACAGGTCCTTGATCCGCTCTACGAGCAGTACTTC.

CDR3 nucleotide sequence: TGTGCCATCAGTGATCAGGGGGATTCACCCCTCCACTTT. It encodes CAISDQGDSPLHF. The chain has TRBV10-3 and TRBJ1-6; 7 nucleotides line up with TRBD1. Germline lookup yields CDR1 ENHRY and CDR2 SYGVKD. After removal of 3 bases from V and 8 bases from J, the junction contained 1 base not matched to a gene. The CDR3 runs to 13 residues.

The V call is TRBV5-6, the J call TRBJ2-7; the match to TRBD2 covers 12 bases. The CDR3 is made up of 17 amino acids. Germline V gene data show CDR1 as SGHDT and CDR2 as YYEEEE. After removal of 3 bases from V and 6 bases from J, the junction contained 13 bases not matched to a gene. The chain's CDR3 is CASSWTRTSGIQGEQYF. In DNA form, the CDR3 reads TGTGCCAGCAGCTGGACCCGGACTAGCGGGATACAAGGCGAGCAGTACTTC.

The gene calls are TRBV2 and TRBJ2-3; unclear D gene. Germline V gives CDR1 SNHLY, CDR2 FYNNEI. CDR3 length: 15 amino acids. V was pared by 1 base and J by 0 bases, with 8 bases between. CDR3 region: CASSEVALSTDTQYF. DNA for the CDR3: TGTGCCAGCAGTGAAGTAGCCTTAAGCACAGATACGCAGTATTTT.

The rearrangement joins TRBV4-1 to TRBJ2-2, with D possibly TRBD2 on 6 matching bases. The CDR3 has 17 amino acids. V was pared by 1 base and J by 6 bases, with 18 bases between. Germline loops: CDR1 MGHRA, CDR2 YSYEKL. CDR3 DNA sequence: TGCGCCAGCAGCCAAGTCCCGTCCGGAGGGGCGGCCGGGGAGCTGTTTTTT. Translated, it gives CASSQVPSGGAAGELFF.